This T cell receptor beta chain was recorded in a study of blood T cell repertoires in COVID-19. Only in-frame clones appear in the TCRdb table, and some are missing; sequencing was by immunoSEQ multiplex PCR. The sample shows some 310,000 clones, around 91% of them seen only once. The germline CDR1 and CDR2 sequences are LNHNV and YYDKDF (reference sequence). CDR3 size: 14 residues. V lost 0 bases, J lost 4 bases, and 9 bases lay in between. This sequence originates from a woman aged 40 to 49 with COVID-19, enrolled during active disease. The chain joins TRBV15 to TRBJ1-1; a weak D match, TRBD1 (5 bases). Material for sequencing was peripheral blood. In nucleotides, the CDR3 is TGTGCCACCAGCAGAGAAAGGGGAGGCACTGAAGCTTTCTTT. Its protein product is CATSRERGGTEAFF. Combining the CDR3 with reference TRBV15 and TRBJ1-1 gives the whole variable domain DAMVIQNPRYQVTQFGKPVTLSCSQTLNHNVMYWYQQKSSQAPKLLFHYYDKDFNNEADTPDNFQSRRPNTSFCFLDIRSPGLGDTAMYLCATSRERGGTEAFFGQGTRLTVV.